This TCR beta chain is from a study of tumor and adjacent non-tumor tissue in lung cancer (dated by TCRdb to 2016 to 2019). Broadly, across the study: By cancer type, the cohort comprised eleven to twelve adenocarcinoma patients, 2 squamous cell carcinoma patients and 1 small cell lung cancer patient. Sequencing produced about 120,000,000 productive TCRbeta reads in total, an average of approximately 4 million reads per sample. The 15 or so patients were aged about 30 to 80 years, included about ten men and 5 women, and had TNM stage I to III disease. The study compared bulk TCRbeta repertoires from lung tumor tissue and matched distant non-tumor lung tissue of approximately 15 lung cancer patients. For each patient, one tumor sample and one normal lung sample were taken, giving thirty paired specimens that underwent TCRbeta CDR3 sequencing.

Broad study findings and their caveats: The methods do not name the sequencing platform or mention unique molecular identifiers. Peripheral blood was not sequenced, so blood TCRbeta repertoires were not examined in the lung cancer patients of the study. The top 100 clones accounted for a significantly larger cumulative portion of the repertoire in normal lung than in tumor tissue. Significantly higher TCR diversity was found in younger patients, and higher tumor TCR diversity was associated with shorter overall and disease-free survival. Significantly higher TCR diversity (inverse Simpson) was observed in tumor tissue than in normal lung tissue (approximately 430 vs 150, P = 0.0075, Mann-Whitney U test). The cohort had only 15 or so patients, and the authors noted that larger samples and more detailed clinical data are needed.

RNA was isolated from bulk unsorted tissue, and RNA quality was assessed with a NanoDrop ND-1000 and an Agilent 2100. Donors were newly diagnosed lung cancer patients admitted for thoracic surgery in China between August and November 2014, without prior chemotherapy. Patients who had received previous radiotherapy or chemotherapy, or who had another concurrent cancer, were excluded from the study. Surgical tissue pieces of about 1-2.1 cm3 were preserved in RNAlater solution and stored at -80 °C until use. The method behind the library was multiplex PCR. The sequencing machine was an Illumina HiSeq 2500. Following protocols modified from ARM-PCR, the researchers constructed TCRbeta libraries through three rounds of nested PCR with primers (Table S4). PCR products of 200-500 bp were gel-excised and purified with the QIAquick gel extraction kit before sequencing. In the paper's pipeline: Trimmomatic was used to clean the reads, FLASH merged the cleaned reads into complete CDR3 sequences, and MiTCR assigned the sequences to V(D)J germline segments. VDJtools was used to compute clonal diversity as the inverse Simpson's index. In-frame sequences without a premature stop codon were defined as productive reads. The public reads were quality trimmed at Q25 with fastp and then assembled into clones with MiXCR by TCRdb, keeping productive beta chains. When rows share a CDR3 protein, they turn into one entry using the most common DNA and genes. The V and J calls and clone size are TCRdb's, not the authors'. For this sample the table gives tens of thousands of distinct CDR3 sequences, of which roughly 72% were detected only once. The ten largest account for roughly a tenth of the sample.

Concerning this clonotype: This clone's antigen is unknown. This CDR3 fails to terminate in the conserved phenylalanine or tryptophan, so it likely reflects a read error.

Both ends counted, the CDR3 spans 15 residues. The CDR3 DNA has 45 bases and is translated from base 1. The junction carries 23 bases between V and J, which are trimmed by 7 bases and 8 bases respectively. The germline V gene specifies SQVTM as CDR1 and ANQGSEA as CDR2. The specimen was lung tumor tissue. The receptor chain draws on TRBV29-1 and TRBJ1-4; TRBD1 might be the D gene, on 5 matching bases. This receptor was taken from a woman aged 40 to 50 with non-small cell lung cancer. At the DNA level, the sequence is TGCAGCGCCCCCGTTTTGCAGGGTTCGGGAGAAAAACTGTTTTCT. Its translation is CSAPVLQGSGEKLFS.